The clone carrying this T cell receptor (beta chain) was picked up many times. The CDR3 has 16 residues. Germline V CDR1 and CDR2: MNHEY, SMNVEV (reference sequence). The J segment lost 7 bases and the V segment lost 3 bases, leaving 12 bases of the junction unmatched. Time point specified: newly diagnosed GD, antithyroid drugs for less than 3 months. With RNA extracted from PBMCs as input, the TCR library was made. The data were obtained in a study of regulatory T cells in long-lasting Graves disease. Sequencing libraries for TCR beta were prepared with iRepertoire HTBI primers and Arm-PCR of CDR3 regions. TCRdb independently ran MiXCR on the multiplex PCR reads; one entry per CDR3 protein. This table holds more than 300,000 distinct CDR3 sequences, about 14% found once.

This receptor was identified in a female donor with Graves disease. The material sequenced was peripheral blood mononuclear cells (PBMCs), taken at new diagnosis, from a patient treated with antithyroid drugs. The J gene is TRBJ2-7, the V gene TRBV27; 10 bases are a match to TRBD1. Written as DNA, the CDR3 is TGTGCCAGCAGTTTGACCCTACTGGGACAGGGGAGAGAGCAGTACTTC. Its translation: CASSLTLLGQGREQYF.